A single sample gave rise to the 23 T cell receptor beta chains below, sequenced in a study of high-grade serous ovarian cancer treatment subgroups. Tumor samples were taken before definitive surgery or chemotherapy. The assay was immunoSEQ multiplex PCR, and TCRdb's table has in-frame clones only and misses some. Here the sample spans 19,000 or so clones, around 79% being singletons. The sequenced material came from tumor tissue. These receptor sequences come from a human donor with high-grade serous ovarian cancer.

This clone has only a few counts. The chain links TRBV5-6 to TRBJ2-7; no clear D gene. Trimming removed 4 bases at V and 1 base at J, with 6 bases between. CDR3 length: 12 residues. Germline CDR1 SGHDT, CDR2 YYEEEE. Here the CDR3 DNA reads TGTGCCAGCAGCGCGTCTTCCTACGAGCAGTACTTC. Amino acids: CASSASSYEQYF. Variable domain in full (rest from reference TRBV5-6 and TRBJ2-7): DAGVTQSPTHLIKTRGQQVTLRCSPKSGHDTVSWYQQALGQGPQFIFQYYEEEERQRGNFPDRFSGHQFPNYSSELNVNALLLGDSALYLCASSASSYEQYFGPGTRLTVT.

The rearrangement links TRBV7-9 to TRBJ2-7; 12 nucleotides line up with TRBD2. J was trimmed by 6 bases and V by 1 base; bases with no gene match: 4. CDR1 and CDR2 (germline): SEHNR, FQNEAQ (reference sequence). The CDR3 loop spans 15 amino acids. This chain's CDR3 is CASSLVPSGRGEQYF. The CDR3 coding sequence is TGTGCCAGCAGCTTAGTTCCTAGCGGGAGGGGCGAGCAGTACTTC.

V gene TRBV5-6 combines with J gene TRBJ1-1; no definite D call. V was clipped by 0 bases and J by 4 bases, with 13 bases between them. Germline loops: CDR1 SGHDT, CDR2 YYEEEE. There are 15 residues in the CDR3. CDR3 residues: CASSLELGLGTEAFF. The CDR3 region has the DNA TGTGCCAGCAGCTTGGAGCTGGGGTTGGGCACTGAAGCTTTCTTT.

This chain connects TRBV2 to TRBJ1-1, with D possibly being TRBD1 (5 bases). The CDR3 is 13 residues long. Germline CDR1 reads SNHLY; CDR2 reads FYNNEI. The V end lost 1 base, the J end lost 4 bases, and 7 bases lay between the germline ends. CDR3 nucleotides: TGTGCCAGCAGTGAAGAGGGGAGCACTGAAGCTTTCTTT. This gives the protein CASSEEGSTEAFF.

The CDR3 loop is CASSSQANLGKLFF. In DNA, the CDR3 is TGTGCCAGCAGTTCTCAGGCTAATCTTGGAAAACTGTTTTTT. The genes are TRBV28 and TRBJ1-4; D is unclear. Trimming took off 4 bases at V and 10 bases at J, with 16 bases between the two ends. The CDR3 runs to 14 residues. Germline V gene lookup returns CDR1 MDHEN and CDR2 SYDVKM.

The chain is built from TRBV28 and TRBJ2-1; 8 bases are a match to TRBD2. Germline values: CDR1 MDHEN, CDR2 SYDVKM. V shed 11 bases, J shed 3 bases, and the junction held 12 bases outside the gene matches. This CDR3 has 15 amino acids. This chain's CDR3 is CASVSGETHYNEQFF. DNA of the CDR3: TGTGCCTCCGTTAGCGGGGAAACTCACTACAATGAGCAGTTCTTC.

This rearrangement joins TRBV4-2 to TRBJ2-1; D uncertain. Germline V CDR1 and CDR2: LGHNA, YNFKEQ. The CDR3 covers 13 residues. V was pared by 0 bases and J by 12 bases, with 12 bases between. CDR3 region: CASSQENSGLQFF. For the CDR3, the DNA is TGTGCCAGCAGCCAAGAGAACAGTGGGTTGCAGTTCTTC.

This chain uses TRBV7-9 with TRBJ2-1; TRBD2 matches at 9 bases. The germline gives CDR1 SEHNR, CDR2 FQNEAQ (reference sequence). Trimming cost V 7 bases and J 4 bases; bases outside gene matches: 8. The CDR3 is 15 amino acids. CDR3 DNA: TGTGCCAGCATCGCGGGAGGGCCAACATACAATGAGCAGTTCTTC. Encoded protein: CASIAGGPTYNEQFF.

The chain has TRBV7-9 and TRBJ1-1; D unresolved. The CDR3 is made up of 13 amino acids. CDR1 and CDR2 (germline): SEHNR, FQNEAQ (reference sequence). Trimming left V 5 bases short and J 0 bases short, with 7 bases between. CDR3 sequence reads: CASSPQMNTEAFF. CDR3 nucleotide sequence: TGTGCCAGCAGCCCTCAGATGAACACTGAAGCTTTCTTT.

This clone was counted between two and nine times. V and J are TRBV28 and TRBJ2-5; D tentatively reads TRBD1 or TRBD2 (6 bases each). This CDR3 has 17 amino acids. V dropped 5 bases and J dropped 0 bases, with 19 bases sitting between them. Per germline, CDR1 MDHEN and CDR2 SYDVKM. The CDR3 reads CASSPRGAGSYQETQYF. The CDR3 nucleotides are TGTGCCAGCAGTCCGAGGGGGGCAGGGAGTTACCAAGAGACCCAGTACTTC. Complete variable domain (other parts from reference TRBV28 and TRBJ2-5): DVKVTQSSRYLVKRTGEKVFLECVQDMDHENMFWYRQDPGLGLRLIYFSYDVKMKEKGDIPEGYSVSREKKERFSLILESASTNQTSMYLCASSPRGAGSYQETQYFGPGTRLLVL.

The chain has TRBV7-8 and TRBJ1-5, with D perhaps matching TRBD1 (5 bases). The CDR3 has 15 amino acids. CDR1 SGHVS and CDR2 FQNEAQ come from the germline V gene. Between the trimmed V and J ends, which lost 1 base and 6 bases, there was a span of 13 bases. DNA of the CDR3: TGTGCCAGCAGCTTAGGGACCCCGGGGGGTCAGCCCCAGCATTTT. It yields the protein CASSLGTPGGQPQHF.

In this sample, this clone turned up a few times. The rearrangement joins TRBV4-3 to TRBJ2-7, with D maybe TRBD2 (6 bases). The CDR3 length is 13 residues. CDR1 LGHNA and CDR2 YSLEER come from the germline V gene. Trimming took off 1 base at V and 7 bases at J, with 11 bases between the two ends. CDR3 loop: CASSQAGGWEQYF. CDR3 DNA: TGCGCCAGCAGCCAAGCAGGAGGGTGGGAGCAGTACTTC.

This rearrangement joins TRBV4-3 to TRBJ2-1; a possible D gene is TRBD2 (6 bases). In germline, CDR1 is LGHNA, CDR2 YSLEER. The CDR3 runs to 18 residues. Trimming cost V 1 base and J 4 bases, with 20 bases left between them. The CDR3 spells CASSQVLPGGPYYNEQFF. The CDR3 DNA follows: TGCGCCAGCAGCCAAGTCCTTCCAGGAGGGCCCTATTACAATGAGCAGTTCTTC.

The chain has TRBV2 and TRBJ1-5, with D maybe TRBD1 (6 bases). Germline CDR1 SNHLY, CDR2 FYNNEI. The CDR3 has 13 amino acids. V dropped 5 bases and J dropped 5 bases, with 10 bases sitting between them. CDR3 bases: TGTGCCAGCAGTACAGGGCCATATCAGCCCCAGCATTTT. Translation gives CASSTGPYQPQHF.

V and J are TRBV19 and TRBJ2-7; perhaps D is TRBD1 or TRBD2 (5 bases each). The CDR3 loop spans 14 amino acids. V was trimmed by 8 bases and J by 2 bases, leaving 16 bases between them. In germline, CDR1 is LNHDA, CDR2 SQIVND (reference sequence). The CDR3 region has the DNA TGTGCCAGTCGGGACCGCGAAGCCACCTACGAGCAGTACTTC. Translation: CASRDREATYEQYF.

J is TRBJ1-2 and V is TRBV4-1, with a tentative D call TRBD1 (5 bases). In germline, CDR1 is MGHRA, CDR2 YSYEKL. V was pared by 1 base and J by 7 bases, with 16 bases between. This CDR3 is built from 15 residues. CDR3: CASSQGLGVEGGYTF. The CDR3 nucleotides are TGCGCCAGCAGCCAAGGTTTGGGGGTAGAGGGTGGCTACACCTTC.

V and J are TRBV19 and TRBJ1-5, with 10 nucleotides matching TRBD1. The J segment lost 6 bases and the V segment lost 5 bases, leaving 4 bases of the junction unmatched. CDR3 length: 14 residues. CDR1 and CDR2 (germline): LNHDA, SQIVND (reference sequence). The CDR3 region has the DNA TGTGCCAGTAGTCACGGACAGGGGGGTCAGCCCCAGCATTTT. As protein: CASSHGQGGQPQHF.

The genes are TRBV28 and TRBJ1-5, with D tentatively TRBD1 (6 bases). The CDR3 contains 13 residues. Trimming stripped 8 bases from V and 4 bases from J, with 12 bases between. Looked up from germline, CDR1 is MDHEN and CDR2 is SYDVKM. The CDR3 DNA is TGTGCCAGCGTCGGGACAAGGAATCAGCCCCAGCATTTT. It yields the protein CASVGTRNQPQHF.

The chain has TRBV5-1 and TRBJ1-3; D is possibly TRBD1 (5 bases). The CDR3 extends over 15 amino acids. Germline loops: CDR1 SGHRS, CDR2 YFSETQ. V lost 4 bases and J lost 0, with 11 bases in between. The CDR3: CASSPEGSSGNTIYF. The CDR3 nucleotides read TGCGCCAGCAGCCCTGAGGGGAGCTCTGGAAACACCATATATTTT. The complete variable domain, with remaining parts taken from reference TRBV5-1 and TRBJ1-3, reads KAGVTQTPRYLIKTRGQQVTLSCSPISGHRSVSWYQQTPGQGLQFLFEYFSETQRNKGNFPGRFSGRQFSNSRSEMNVSTLELGDSALYLCASSPEGSSGNTIYFGEGSWLTVV.

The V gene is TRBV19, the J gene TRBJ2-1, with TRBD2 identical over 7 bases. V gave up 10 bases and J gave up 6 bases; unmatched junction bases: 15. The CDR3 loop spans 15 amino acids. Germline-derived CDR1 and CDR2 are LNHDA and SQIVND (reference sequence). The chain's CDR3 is CATRDPAGVSNEQFF. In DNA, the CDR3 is TGTGCCACCCGGGACCCGGCGGGAGTTAGCAATGAGCAGTTCTTC. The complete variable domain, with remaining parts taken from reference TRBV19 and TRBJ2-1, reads DGGITQSPKYLFRKEGQNVTLSCEQNLNHDAMYWYRQDPGQGLRLIYYSQIVNDFQKGDIAEGYSVSREKKESFPLTVTSAQKNPTAFYLCATRDPAGVSNEQFFGPGTRLTVL.

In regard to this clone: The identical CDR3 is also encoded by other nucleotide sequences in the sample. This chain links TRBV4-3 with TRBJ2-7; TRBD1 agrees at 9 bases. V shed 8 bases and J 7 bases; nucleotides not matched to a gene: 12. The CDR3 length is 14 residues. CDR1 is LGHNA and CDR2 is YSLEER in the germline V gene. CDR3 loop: CASSPTTGGDEQYF. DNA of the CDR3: TGCGCCAGCTCCCCAACTACAGGGGGCGATGAGCAGTACTTC.

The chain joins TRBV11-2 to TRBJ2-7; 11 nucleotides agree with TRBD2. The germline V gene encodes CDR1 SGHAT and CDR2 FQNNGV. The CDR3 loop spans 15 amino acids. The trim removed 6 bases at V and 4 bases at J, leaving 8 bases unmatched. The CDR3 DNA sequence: TGTGCCAGCAGGCTACTAGCGGGAGTTATATACGAGCAGTACTTC. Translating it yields CASRLLAGVIYEQYF.

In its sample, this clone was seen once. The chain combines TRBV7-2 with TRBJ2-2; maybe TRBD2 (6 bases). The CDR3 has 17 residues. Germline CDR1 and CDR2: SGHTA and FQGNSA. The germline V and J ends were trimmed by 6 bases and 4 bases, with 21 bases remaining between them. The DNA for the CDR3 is TGTGCCAGCAGTCGACAAGGCGGGGTAATGGCCACCGGGGAGCTGTTTTTT. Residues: CASSRQGGVMATGELFF.